Below, one T cell receptor (beta chain) is given with its context. Its antigen is not identified. The data were taken from a study of OX40 agonist ivuxolimab in advanced cancers. Study background: Patients were treated with intravenous ivuxolimab, dosed at 0.01 to 10 mg/kg and infused every 2 weeks. Three patients, one with hepatocellular carcinoma and two with cutaneous melanoma, achieved partial responses.

The CDR3 runs 15 residues. Germline V gives CDR1 MNHNS, CDR2 SASEGT. The V end was cut by 1 base, the J end by 0 bases, with 6 bases between. The assay was immunoSEQ multiplex PCR, and TCRdb's table has in-frame clones only and misses some. The table records about 45,000 clones, roughly 90% of them present only once. Study findings and constraints: By week 6 at 0.1 to 3.0 mg/kg, blood CD4+ and CD8+ T cells had expanded clonally.

This chain connects TRBV6-1 to TRBJ1-4, with D unclear. Sequencing used CD4+ or CD8+ T cells sorted from blood, obtained in a trial of the OX40 agonist ivuxolimab. The TCR comes from an adult with an advanced solid tumor such as melanoma, head and neck, liver or kidney cancer. CDR3 in amino acids: CASSEDTTTNEKLFF. The CDR3 DNA follows: TGTGCCAGCAGTGAAGATACTACAACTAATGAAAAACTGTTTTTT.